Sequencing of this T cell receptor beta chain was carried out in a study of cytomegalovirus exposure and HLA in healthy donors. Overall study: Earlier sequencing of 150 million to 200 million T cells yielded around 120 million unique TCR beta sequences. Within an early data release were about 90 million unique TCRs drawn from HLA-typed donors. Genotyping showed roughly 86% of 398 donors falling in the Caucasian-associated ancestry cluster. Points from the study as a whole: Accurate prediction of most subjects' HLA-A and HLA-B alleles from TCR beta sequences was reported.

Comments on this clone: Antigen specificity is unknown.

CDR3 length equals 15 residues. Per germline, CDR1 SEHNR and CDR2 FQNEAQ (reference sequence). Losses at the gene ends were 1 base for V and 6 bases for J; bases not matched to a gene: 4. The PCR contained 60 Vbeta and 13 Jbeta primers. The repertoire was sequenced with immunoSEQ multiplex PCR; TCRdb's copy has only in-frame clones and lacks some. The sample consists of 150,000 to 200,000 clones, about 85% of them appearing once. This chain links TRBV7-9 with TRBJ1-1; 11 bases match TRBD1. The specimen sequenced was PBMCs. The sequence derives from a girl aged 10 to 17 in good health and CMV-seropositive. The DNA for the CDR3 is TGTGCCAGCAGCTTAGGGACAGGGGGCTTCGCTGAAGCTTTCTTT. Translation gives CASSLGTGGFAEAFF.